The T cell receptor (beta chain) under discussion was sequenced for a study of shared clonotypes between healthy human individuals. General study findings and limits: It was observed that about 5% of naive CD4 clonotypes were shared across a few donors.

Details on this clone: Its specificity is not known.

Sequencing was performed with immunoSEQ multiplex PCR; in TCRdb, only in-frame clones are kept and a portion is missing. The sample includes over 2 million clones, 85% to 95% of them seen just once. Sequenced material: naive CD4+ T cells from PBMCs. Sample subset: CD45RA+ positively selected. This sequence was found in a man in his late teens or twenties in good health. Some clones in this sample may be carry-over from other donors' samples.

The CDR3 DNA reads as TGCAGCGTTGGACGGGGCACAGATACGCAGTATTTT. It yields the protein CSVGRGTDTQYF. The V call is TRBV29-1, the J call TRBJ2-3; D is unclear. Germline-derived CDR1 and CDR2 are SQVTM and ANQGSEA. V lost 4 bases to trimming and J lost 1 base, with 6 bases between them. The CDR3 is 12 residues long.